This TCR beta chain was obtained from a study of graft-versus-host responses after intestinal transplantation. This clone was recorded only once. The antigen remains undetermined. In germline, CDR1 is MGHRA, CDR2 YSYEKL. CDR3 length: 14 amino acids. V gave up 3 bases and J gave up 4 bases, with 12 bases separating them. Generated by immunoSEQ multiplex PCR, the TCRdb table keeps only in-frame clones and is missing some. The sample records some 95,000 clones, about 91% being singletons. The material sequenced was unstimulated CD8+ T cells sorted from spleen or lymph node cells, taken before intestinal transplant. The V gene is TRBV4-1, the J gene TRBJ1-1; maybe TRBD1 (5 bases). This TCR came from a human donor who received an intestinal transplant. The CDR3 coding sequence is TGCGCCAGCAGCCACCCATGGGGGGGCACTGAAGCTTTCTTT. It is translated as CASSHPWGGTEAFF.